These 14 T cell receptor beta chains originate from one sample sequenced in a study of cytomegalovirus exposure and HLA in healthy donors. PCR was performed using 60 Vbeta and 13 Jbeta primers. The protocol was immunoSEQ multiplex PCR, while the TCRdb copy is restricted to in-frame clones and leaves out a portion. The sample holds around 99,000 clones, about 76% seen once. The sequenced sample was PBMCs. The receptors stem from a man in his forties or fifties in good health and CMV-seronegative.

The genes are TRBV6-1 and TRBJ2-3; D gene unclear. The germline V gene has CDR1 MNHNS and CDR2 SASEGT. This CDR3 is 13 amino acids long. V lost 0 bases to trimming and J lost 6 bases, with 7 bases between them. CDR3 in amino acids: CASSEAGLDTQYF. The CDR3 nucleotides are TGTGCCAGCAGTGAAGCCGGGTTGGATACGCAGTATTTT.

This clone has just a few counts. One base separates it from a far larger clone, so it is likely a read error. This CDR3 is also generated by other DNA sequences in the sample. The rearrangement links TRBV4-1 to TRBJ1-5; D is possibly TRBD1 (5 bases). The CDR3 has 14 residues. The germline V gene has CDR1 MGHRA and CDR2 YSYEKL. The CDR3 bases are TGCGCCAGCAGCCAAGAGTCAGGGATGAAGCCCCAGCATTTC. Translated, it gives CASSQESGMKPQHF.

The rearrangement links TRBV4-3 to TRBJ2-7; a weak D match, TRBD2 (6 bases). V was shortened by 4 bases and J by 3 bases, with 13 bases between the two germline ends. There are 14 residues in the CDR3. Germline V CDR1 and CDR2: LGHNA, YSLEER. CDR3 amino acids: CASSRGTADYEQYF. In DNA, the CDR3 is TGCGCCAGCAGCCGCGGGACGGCCGACTACGAGCAGTACTTC.

The J gene is TRBJ1-2, the V gene TRBV28, with D unclear. The V gene's germline CDR1 is MDHEN and CDR2 SYDVKM. Between the trimmed V and J ends, which lost 6 bases and 8 bases, there was a span of 16 bases. The CDR3 extends over 13 amino acids. The CDR3 DNA is TGTGCCAGCAGCCCCCCGCTCGAGTGCGGCTACACCTTC. Amino acids: CASSPPLECGYTF.

This rearrangement joins TRBV7-6 to TRBJ2-7, with D perhaps matching TRBD2 (5 bases). This CDR3 comprises 14 residues. V lost 0 bases, J lost 4 bases, and 10 bases lay in between. From germline, CDR1 is SGHVS and CDR2 FNYEAQ. CDR3 protein: CASSLAERLYEQYF. Written as DNA, the CDR3 is TGTGCCAGCAGCTTAGCGGAAAGACTATACGAGCAGTACTTC.

This clone has a single count. This chain joins TRBV2 and TRBJ1-2; D ambiguous. V lost 4 bases, J lost 4 bases, and 10 bases lay in between. The V gene's germline CDR1 is SNHLY and CDR2 FYNNEI. The CDR3 extends over 13 amino acids. CDR3: CASSGPTLYGYTF. CDR3 nucleotide sequence: TGTGCCAGCAGTGGACCGACTCTCTATGGCTACACCTTC.

The chain recombines TRBV30 with TRBJ2-2; D call uncertain. With 6 bases removed from V and 4 bases from J, the gap between germline ends came to 6 bases. Germline V lookup: CDR1 GTSNPN, CDR2 SVGIG (reference sequence). The CDR3 totals 11 residues. The CDR3 reads CACHSTGELFF. The CDR3 DNA follows: TGTGCCTGCCACTCCACCGGGGAGCTGTTTTTT.

The sample holds one count of this clone. The rearrangement uses TRBV6-5 and TRBJ1-4, with 9 bases identical to TRBD1. Losses at the gene ends were 5 bases for V and 8 bases for J; bases not matched to a gene: 6. The CDR3 totals 14 residues. CDR1 and CDR2 (germline): MNHEY, SVGAGI. CDR3 residues: CASSRPGTGEKLFF. In DNA, the CDR3 is TGTGCCAGCAGTCGTCCCGGGACAGGGGAAAAACTGTTTTTT.

The chain has TRBV7-2 and TRBJ1-2, with 9 bases lining up with TRBD1. Unmatched junction bases numbered 4, after V lost 5 bases and J lost 3 bases. This CDR3 has 14 amino acids. CDR1 is SGHTA, CDR2 FQGNSA, per germline. The CDR3 loop reads CASSPRTGDYGYTF. The CDR3, as DNA: TGTGCCAGCAGCCCTCGGACAGGGGACTATGGCTACACCTTC. The full variable domain, its missing parts supplied by reference TRBV7-2 and TRBJ1-2, is GAGVSQSPSNKVTEKGKDVELRCDPISGHTALYWYRQSLGQGLEFLIYFQGNSAPDKSGLPSDRFSAERTGGSVSTLTIQRTQQEDSAVYLCASSPRTGDYGYTFGSGTRLTVV.

The genes are TRBV28 and TRBJ1-6; tentatively, D is TRBD1 (5 bases). V was clipped by 4 bases and J by 9 bases, with 19 bases between them. The CDR3 sequence is 16 residues long. CDR1 is MDHEN and CDR2 is SYDVKM in the germline V gene. CDR3 in DNA: TGTGCCAGCAGTTCCCTCTTAATTGGGAGGGGTTCACCCCTCCACTTT. Translating gives CASSSLLIGRGSPLHF. Variable domain in full (rest from reference TRBV28 and TRBJ1-6): DVKVTQSSRYLVKRTGEKVFLECVQDMDHENMFWYRQDPGLGLRLIYFSYDVKMKEKGDIPEGYSVSREKKERFSLILESASTNQTSMYLCASSSLLIGRGSPLHFGNGTRLTVT.

This clone occurred a few times. The V call is TRBV28, the J call TRBJ1-1, with 7 bases fitting TRBD1. Trimming took 6 bases from V and 5 from J; bases not matched to a gene: 6. CDR3 length: 13 amino acids. Germline V gene data show CDR1 as MDHEN and CDR2 as SYDVKM. CDR3 bases: TGTGCCAGCAGAGTACAGGGGCGGACTGAAGCTTTCTTT. Translating gives CASRVQGRTEAFF.

The CDR3 loop is CASSVAGTMNTEAFF. The CDR3 coding sequence is TGTGCCAGTAGTGTCGCCGGGACAATGAACACTGAAGCTTTCTTT. V gene TRBV19 combines with J gene TRBJ1-1; tentatively, D is TRBD1 (6 bases). Germline V lookup: CDR1 LNHDA, CDR2 SQIVND (reference sequence). CDR3 length equals 15 residues. V was trimmed by 5 bases and J by 0 bases, leaving 13 bases between them.

J is TRBJ2-7 and V is TRBV5-6; no reliable D call. Per the germline V gene, CDR1 is SGHDT and CDR2 is YYEEEE. With 4 bases removed from V and 2 bases from J, the gap between germline ends came to 16 bases. This CDR3 spans 15 amino acids. The CDR3 nucleotides read TGTGCCAGCAGCCAAGAAGAATACCCAGCCTACGAGCAGTACTTC. This encodes CASSQEEYPAYEQYF.

J is TRBJ2-4 and V is TRBV4-3, with 9 positions matching TRBD1. This CDR3 contains 14 residues. Germline CDR1 and CDR2: LGHNA and YSLEER. After removal of 1 base from V and 6 bases from J, the junction contained 1 base not matched to a gene. CDR3 DNA: TGCGCCAGCAGCCAAGGGGGACAGGGAAACATTCAGTACTTC. It translates to CASSQGGQGNIQYF.